These 3 T cell receptor beta chains were all obtained from the same sample, sequenced in a study of T-cell reconstitution after alpha-beta-depleted transplantation in children. Unique molecular identifiers were used in preparing the TCRbeta library. Using its own MiXCR run on the PCR reads, TCRdb lists one record per CDR3 protein. The repertoire includes fewer than 550,000 distinct CDR3 sequences, about 10% of them detected once, and 2% sits in the top ten. The source material was PBMCs, sampled before TCRalphabeta/CD19-depleted stem cell transplant. Source of these receptors: a child under 10 years old with inherited bone marrow failure, due to receive a stem cell transplant.

This clonotype was counted at least ten times. CDR3 region: CASSLGSGSINEQFF. The CDR3 DNA is TGTGCCAGCAGCTTAGGTAGCGGGAGTATCAATGAGCAGTTCTTC. The rearrangement joins TRBV7-2 to TRBJ2-1, with 9 bases that match TRBD2. Trimming took 1 base from V and 6 from J; bases not matched to a gene: 4. Germline-derived CDR1 and CDR2 are SGHTA and FQGNSA. The CDR3 covers 15 residues.

The chain uses TRBV21-1 and TRBJ2-1; the DNA was not used to check the table's D call, TRBD2. TRBV21-1 is a pseudogene. This CDR3 has 15 residues. CDR3 region: CASSMRVFSYNEQFF. CDR3 DNA sequence: TGTGCCAGCAGCATGCGGGTGTTCTCCTACAATGAGCAGTTCTTC.

This clonotype was counted many times. The chain employs TRBV7-8 and TRBJ2-1; TRBD1 agrees at 7 bases. V trimming: 5 bases; J trimming: 15 bases; junction bases outside the gene matches: 16. CDR1 is SGHVS and CDR2 is FQNEAQ in the germline V gene. This CDR3 comprises 14 residues. CDR3 DNA sequence: TGTGCCAGCAGCCCTTCGGGACAGTTTCAAGGTCCGTTCTTC. It is translated as CASSPSGQFQGPFF.